The 16 T cell receptor beta chains below all came from one sample that was sequenced in a study of cytomegalovirus exposure and HLA in healthy donors. Amplification used 60 Vbeta primers and 13 Jbeta primers. Profiling relied on immunoSEQ multiplex PCR, and the TCRdb table lists in-frame clones only, not all of them. The sample has 160,000 or so clones; more than 70% are singletons. Material: PBMCs. Receptor source: a man aged 55-75 years in good health and CMV-seronegative.

This clone was picked up one time. The chain recombines TRBV5-4 with TRBJ2-2, with unresolved D. The V gene lost 0 bases and the J gene lost 0 bases, with 3 bases spanning the gap. There are 14 residues in the CDR3. CDR1 SGHNT and CDR2 YYREEE come from the germline V gene (reference sequence). Here the CDR3 reads CASSLVTNTGELFF. CDR3 nucleotides: TGTGCCAGCAGCTTGGTTACGAACACCGGGGAGCTGTTTTTT.

The genes are TRBV7-2 and TRBJ2-7, with a tentative D call TRBD2 (5 bases). Germline loops: CDR1 SGHTA, CDR2 FQGNSA. V shed 5 bases and J shed 5 bases, with 16 bases lying between them. The CDR3 consists of 14 residues. Here the CDR3 DNA reads TGTGCCAGCAGCCTTCCGAGGGTTGAGAACGAGCAGTACTTC. The encoded protein is CASSLPRVENEQYF.

V usage is TRBV7-9 and J usage is TRBJ2-3; D unresolved. V gave up 3 bases and J gave up 3 bases, with 19 bases separating them. This CDR3 region has 17 residues. The V gene's germline CDR1 is SEHNR and CDR2 FQNEAQ (reference sequence). The CDR3 sequence is CASSLWAALLRTDTQYF. In nucleotides, the CDR3 is TGTGCCAGCAGCTTGTGGGCAGCTCTTCTTAGGACAGATACGCAGTATTTT.

V and J are TRBV14 and TRBJ1-2; a possible D gene is TRBD1 (6 bases). Germline loops: CDR1 SGHDN, CDR2 FVKESK. V was trimmed by 5 bases and J by 0 bases, leaving 13 bases between them. This CDR3 is 15 amino acids long. CDR3 in DNA: TGTGCCAGCAGCGCCGGGACACGGGCTAACTATGGCTACACCTTC. It specifies CASSAGTRANYGYTF.

The CDR3: CASSLNSGQGEAFF. Written as DNA, the CDR3 is TGTGCCAGCAGCTTAAATTCCGGACAGGGGGAGGCTTTCTTT. This sequence joins TRBV7-9 and TRBJ1-1, with 10 bases that match TRBD1. Trimming cost V 2 bases and J 11 bases; bases outside gene matches: 8. Germline V gene lookup returns CDR1 SEHNR and CDR2 FQNEAQ (reference sequence). The CDR3 runs to 14 residues.

This chain links TRBV7-2 with TRBJ2-7; 14 bases are shared with TRBD2. The CDR3 has 15 amino acids. Unmatched junction bases numbered 1, after V lost 1 base and J lost 5 bases. The germline V gene encodes CDR1 SGHTA and CDR2 FQGNSA. The CDR3 sequence is CASSLGLAGGDEQYF. The CDR3 DNA reads as TGTGCCAGCAGCTTAGGACTAGCGGGAGGGGACGAGCAGTACTTC.

This chain links TRBV6-1 with TRBJ2-7; 13 positions agree with TRBD2. V shed 6 bases, J shed 2 bases, and the junction held 4 bases outside the gene matches. Germline CDR1 reads MNHNS; CDR2 reads SASEGT. The CDR3 length is 15 residues. The CDR3 protein is CASRYGLAGAYEQYF. In nucleotides, the CDR3 is TGTGCCAGCAGATACGGACTAGCGGGAGCCTACGAGCAGTACTTC.

Here the CDR3 DNA reads TGTGCCACCAGCAGGACCGGGACAGGGGCCCATACGCAGTATTTT. Protein product: CATSRTGTGAHTQYF. This chain joins TRBV15 and TRBJ2-3; 10 bases fit TRBD1. With V trimmed by 3 bases and J by 7 bases, 7 bases remained unmatched. This CDR3 comprises 15 residues. Germline V gene sequence: CDR1 LNHNV, CDR2 YYDKDF (reference sequence).

The chain links TRBV6-1 to TRBJ1-4; the D gene is possibly TRBD1 (5 bases). The V end lost 2 bases, the J end lost 6 bases, and 10 bases lay between the germline ends. Germline assignment: CDR1 MNHNS and CDR2 SASEGT. The CDR3 runs to 14 residues. In DNA, the CDR3 is TGTGCCAGCAGTGAACAGGGTCCTGATGAAAAACTGTTTTTT. The encoded protein is CASSEQGPDEKLFF.

The sample holds a few counts of this clone. The chain combines TRBV30 with TRBJ2-5, with a weak D call TRBD1 (5 bases). The CDR3 is 13 residues long. Germline V lookup: CDR1 GTSNPN, CDR2 SVGIG (reference sequence). V shed 0 bases and J shed 7 bases, with 12 bases lying between them. In DNA form, the CDR3 reads TGTGCCTGGAGTGTAGCCAGGGAAGGGACCCAGTACTTC. It translates to CAWSVAREGTQYF.

This sequence joins TRBV5-4 and TRBJ1-2; D call uncertain. V was trimmed by 3 bases and J by 4 bases, leaving 16 bases between them. Germline V CDR1 and CDR2: SGHNT, YYREEE (reference sequence). The CDR3 has 15 residues. CDR3: CASSSDFGVSYGYTF. The CDR3 coding sequence is TGTGCCAGCAGCTCCGATTTCGGGGTTTCCTATGGCTACACCTTC.

This rearrangement joins TRBV5-1 to TRBJ2-1; 7 bases are shared with TRBD2. Losses at the gene ends were 5 bases for V and 4 bases for J; bases not matched to a gene: 9. CDR1 SGHRS and CDR2 YFSETQ come from the germline V gene. This CDR3 comprises 15 residues. CDR3 DNA sequence: TGCGCCAGCAGGTCGGGGCTAGCGGAGTACAATGAGCAGTTCTTC. This sequence encodes CASRSGLAEYNEQFF. Together with reference TRBV5-1 and TRBJ2-1, the CDR3 gives the full variable domain: KAGVTQTPRYLIKTRGQQVTLSCSPISGHRSVSWYQQTPGQGLQFLFEYFSETQRNKGNFPGRFSGRQFSNSRSEMNVSTLELGDSALYLCASRSGLAEYNEQFFGPGTRLTVL.

This chain connects TRBV27 to TRBJ2-7; 11 bases are shared with TRBD1. The CDR3 runs 14 residues. The germline CDR1 and CDR2 sequences are MNHEY and SMNVEV (reference sequence). V lost 8 bases and J lost 7; bases outside the gene matches: 10. The chain's CDR3 is CASSNSGTGGEQYF. CDR3 bases: TGTGCCAGCTCGAACTCCGGGACAGGGGGGGAGCAGTACTTC.

The rearrangement joins TRBV5-8 to TRBJ2-3, with 8 bases lining up with TRBD1. CDR1 and CDR2 (germline): SGHTS, YDEGEE. This CDR3 spans 16 amino acids. J was trimmed by 1 base and V by 3 bases; bases with no gene match: 7. Here the CDR3 DNA reads TGTGCCAGCAGCTCAACTCAGGGGGCTGGCACAGATACGCAGTATTTT. As protein: CASSSTQGAGTDTQYF.

The V call is TRBV5-1, the J call TRBJ2-7, with 9 bases matching TRBD1. This CDR3 spans 15 amino acids. Looked up from germline, CDR1 is SGHRS and CDR2 is YFSETQ. V lost 3 bases, J lost 2 bases, and 6 bases stayed unmatched. The CDR3 loop is CASSWAGDRAYEQYF. In nucleotides, the CDR3 is TGCGCCAGCAGCTGGGCTGGGGACAGGGCCTACGAGCAGTACTTC.

This clone was observed a few times. V is TRBV7-9 and J is TRBJ2-5; 9 bases fit TRBD2. Per germline, CDR1 SEHNR and CDR2 FQNEAQ (reference sequence). The CDR3 spans 14 residues. The V and J ends lost 4 bases and 5 bases, in that order; junction bases with no gene match: 5. CDR3 in DNA: TGTGCCAGCAGCTCCCCGCGGGGGGGGGAGACCCAGTACTTC. It specifies CASSSPRGGETQYF.